This TCR beta chain derives from a study of T cell responses to AZD1222 COVID-19 vaccine. The CDR3 has 18 residues. The V end was cut by 0 bases, the J end by 0 bases, with 15 bases between. Germline assignment: CDR1 SQVTM and CDR2 ANQGSEA. Sequenced by immunoSEQ multiplex PCR; TCRdb stores in-frame clones only, minus some. The table lists 100,000 to 130,000 clones, about 93% of them singletons. The material sequenced was peripheral blood, taken 28 days after the second AZD1222 dose. V gene TRBV29-1 combines with J gene TRBJ2-6; D remains ambiguous. The sequence was collected from an adult who received the AZD1222 COVID-19 vaccine. The CDR3 loop is CSVEDLRSSFSGANVLTF. The DNA of the CDR3 is TGCAGCGTTGAAGATCTGAGGTCCTCTTTCTCTGGGGCCAACGTCCTGACTTTC.